This TCR beta chain was retrieved from a study of early stage breast cancer tumors (dated by TCRdb to the late 2010s). Regarding the research as a whole: Of the roughly 15 invasive breast tumors, 12 to 13 were found to be estrogen receptor-positive, progesterone receptor-positive and HER2-negative. Most of the 12 ER+/PR+/HER2- tumors were invasive ductal carcinomas, while the other four were invasive lobular carcinomas. The average read coverage per sample was around 9.1-fold. The samples as a whole yielded more than 2.5 million detected templates, corresponding to 900,000 to 1,100,000 unique clonotypes.

Reading the germline V gene (reference sequence) gives CDR1 SGHNT and CDR2 YYREEE. Deletion took 4 bases off V and 0 bases off J, with a span of 14 bases between the germline ends. The CDR3 has 16 amino acids, counting the end cysteine and phenylalanine. Only the CDR3 region is kept as DNA, spanning 48 bases read in frame from base 1. The study profiled bulk TCR beta-chain repertoires in matched peripheral blood, tumor and adjacent normal breast tissue taken from more than 15 patients with early-stage breast cancer. Before surgery, whole blood (about 4.5-10 mL) was collected into EDTA tubes and processed within 2 hours. Ficoll-Paque centrifugation in SepMate-50 tubes was used to isolate peripheral blood mononuclear cells. PBMCs were cryopreserved in aliquots of roughly 1.9 to 4 million cells in 90% FBS with around 10% DMSO and kept in liquid nitrogen. Genomic DNA was extracted with the Qiagen AllPrep DNA/RNA Mini kit.

Two independent genomic DNA replicates were amplified for each sample, with around 0.5 ug used for blood and about 1.5 ug for tumor or normal breast. TCRB sequencing of genomic DNA was carried out with the ImmunoSeq Intro kit according to the manufacturer's instructions. The multiplex PCR ran for 30 to 35 cycles using proprietary primers and spike-in control sequences for absolute quantification. Single-end 150-bp reads were used to sequence an 87-bp fragment spanning the CDR3 plus the flanking V and J genes. Seven samples, each with two replicates, were multiplexed per lane of an Illumina MiSeq using version 3.0 chemistry. In the authors' own workflow: The vendor's proprietary pipeline processed the raw data and merged both replicates into a single result for each sample. A clonotype was defined as productive rearrangements that share the same V-gene family, CDR3 amino acid sequence and J-gene segment. Clonality was computed as 1 minus the normalized Shannon entropy (Pielou evenness) of TCRB abundances. T cell density was estimated as total templates divided by the number of input cells, with the number of input cells inferred from the DNA input amount. Recon with default parameters was used to estimate total repertoire diversity and clonality. A clonotype counted as tumor-enriched if its abundance in tumor exceeded 0.1% and was at least 32-fold higher than its abundance in normal breast. TCRdb mirrors the immuneACCESS table, restricted to in-frame sequences. Some clones are absent from its copies; in checked studies, under half trace to an unresolved V gene, and the reason for the others is unknown. Clonal size and the V and J genes are those of that table, whereas D and trimming came from the DNA. This sample gives 40,000 to 60,000 clones in total; around four fifths of them show up just once. The ten largest clones add up to roughly 3.4% of the sample.

This clone turned up a few times. What antigen it recognizes has not been identified. There are no base qualities to consult, and no much larger clone falls within one base. Paper-wide results and their limitations: Sequencing bulk genomic DNA from unsorted cells could not capture chain pairing or functional markers like CD4, CD8 and FOXP3. Compared with adjacent normal breast tissue, tumors had about 2.6-fold higher T cell density and higher clonality. Enriched TCRB sequences shared across patients were mostly commonly generated sequences, unlikely to play an important role in the tumor microenvironment. The small cohort size prevented analysis by tumor subtype. Repertoires from blood resembled normal breast more closely than tumor, and using blood as a reference for each tissue separated tumor from normal in about 85% of the 16 patients.

The rearranged segments are TRBV5-4 and TRBJ2-4; the D region may be TRBD1 or TRBD2, each matching 5 bases equally. Sequenced input: blood. The receptor's source is a person aged 35 to 50 with breast cancer. The bases read TGTGCCAGCAGCCCCTCGGGGCGTTTAGCCAAAAACATTCAGTACTTC. Translated, this gives CASSPSGRLAKNIQYF.